The T cell receptor (beta chain) described here comes from a study of beta chain features in type 1 diabetes. Study overall: Sorted cells examined across all samples numbered more than 100 million. The study, taken as a whole, reports: TCRB CDR3 length was moderately but significantly reduced in all four CD4+ subsets of Type 1 diabetes patients. Reduced insertions and increased deletions marked VDJ junctions in type 1 diabetes patients. Healthy donors had naive, central memory and Treg TCRB repertoires that appeared less similar than those seen among patients.

What was sequenced were expressed TCRB transcripts, since all of the isolated RNA had been reverse transcribed. Deep immunoSEQ sequencing covered naive, central memory and regulatory T cell samples. TCRdb keeps only in-frame clones here, not all; method: immunoSEQ multiplex PCR. Among approximately 170,000 clones, approximately 8.4% were seen once, and the ten largest hold around 0.5%. Details on this clone: Antigen specificity is unknown.

This CDR3 comprises 15 residues. V shed 5 bases, J shed 0 bases, and the junction held 4 bases outside the gene matches. Germline-derived CDR1 and CDR2 are MGHRA and YSYEKL. Sequencing was performed on central memory CD4+ T cells from blood. This TCR was sampled from a man younger than 35 with type 1 diabetes. The gene calls are TRBV4-1 and TRBJ1-3; 7 nucleotides agree with TRBD1. As DNA, the CDR3 is TGCGCCAGCAGCTATGGGACAGACTCTGGAAACACCATATATTTT. It encodes CASSYGTDSGNTIYF.